A single sample is the source of the 20 T cell receptor beta chains below, sequenced in a study of control samples from healthy donors and cancer patients. Method: immunoSEQ multiplex PCR; TCRdb's copy keeps in-frame clones and lacks some. The profile shows 150,000 or so clones, around 96% of them singletons. What was sequenced was blood. All receptors come from a man aged 40-49 years in good health.

V is TRBV9 and J is TRBJ1-2; possible D gene TRBD1, 5 bases. This CDR3 comprises 15 residues. Between the trimmed V and J ends, which lost 1 base and 4 bases, there was a span of 14 bases. Germline CDR1 reads SGDLS; CDR2 reads YYNGEE. DNA of the CDR3: TGTGCCAGCAGCGTACGGGGGGGTGGCATCTATGGCTACACCTTC. Its translation: CASSVRGGGIYGYTF.

The rearrangement links TRBV12-3 or TRBV12-4 to TRBJ2-3; 8 nucleotides match TRBD1. This CDR3 has 13 residues. The junction had 9 bases not matched to a gene; V was cut back by 5 bases and J by 11 bases. In DNA, the CDR3 is TGTGCCAGCAGTCCTATAACAGGGGGTGGGCAGTATTTT. Translating it yields CASSPITGGGQYF.

The genes are TRBV6-2 or TRBV6-3 and TRBJ1-5; D is uncertain. The CDR3 length is 15 residues. In germline, CDR1 is MNHEY, CDR2 SVGEGT. The ends were cut back, 6 bases at V and 2 bases at J, with 14 bases in the middle. CDR3 bases: TGTGCCAGCAGCTCCCCAGGCGCGGGCAATCAGCCCCAGCATTTT. This gives the protein CASSSPGAGNQPQHF.

This clone was picked up a small number of times. The V and J genes are TRBV5-4 and TRBJ1-2; tentative D call: TRBD1 (5 bases). Germline V gene data show CDR1 as SGHNT and CDR2 as YYREEE (reference sequence). V lost 4 bases, J lost 8 bases, and 12 bases lay in between. The CDR3 is made up of 12 amino acids. CDR3 DNA: TGTGCCAGCAGCCAGCAGGGTAGGGGCTACACCTTC. It codes for CASSQQGRGYTF. The full variable domain, with the rest looked up from reference TRBV5-4 and TRBJ1-2, is ETGVTQSPTHLIKTRGQQVTLRCSSQSGHNTVSWYQQALGQGPQFIFQYYREEENGRGNFPPRFSGLQFPNYSSELNVNALELDDSALYLCASSQQGRGYTFGSGTRLTVV.

This chain uses TRBV6-5 with TRBJ2-7; 7 bases agree with TRBD1. The CDR3 loop spans 13 amino acids. Per the germline V gene, CDR1 is MNHEY and CDR2 is SVGAGI. The V and J ends lost 6 bases and 3 bases, in that order; junction bases with no gene match: 5. The CDR3 sequence: CASSTGQIYEQYF. In nucleotides, the CDR3 is TGTGCCAGCAGCACGGGACAGATCTACGAGCAGTACTTC.

The V gene is TRBV4-1, the J gene TRBJ1-5; D gene uncertain. With 0 bases removed from V and 7 bases from J, the gap between germline ends came to 10 bases. This CDR3 has 14 residues. The germline V gene encodes CDR1 MGHRA and CDR2 YSYEKL. In DNA form, the CDR3 reads TGCGCCAGCAGCCAAGACTTAGTAGGACAGCCCCAGCATTTT. This codes for CASSQDLVGQPQHF.

The chain links TRBV4-3 to TRBJ2-7, with no clear D. CDR1 is LGHNA, CDR2 YSLEER, per germline. The length of the CDR3 is 14 residues. Trimming stripped 4 bases from V and 4 bases from J, with 14 bases between. The DNA for the CDR3 is TGCGCCAGCAGCCCCGGTGTTGGTATATACGAGCAGTACTTC. Protein sequence: CASSPGVGIYEQYF.

The genes are TRBV7-9 and TRBJ2-3; tentatively, D is TRBD1 (5 bases). Trimming took 2 bases from V and 2 from J, leaving 8 bases between them. The germline CDR1 and CDR2 sequences are SEHNR and FQNEAQ (reference sequence). The CDR3 contains 14 residues. The CDR3 nucleotides read TGTGCCAGCAGCTTAAGGGGCGACACAGATACGCAGTATTTT. It yields the protein CASSLRGDTDTQYF.

The V gene is TRBV7-9, the J gene TRBJ1-3; D gene ambiguous. CDR1 is SEHNR, CDR2 FQNEAQ, per germline (reference sequence). Trimming took off 7 bases at V and 2 bases at J, with 12 bases between the two ends. CDR3 length equals 14 residues. The CDR3 coding sequence is TGTGCCAGCACTAAAACCGGGACTGGAAACACCATATATTTT. This encodes CASTKTGTGNTIYF.

The chain uses TRBV30 and TRBJ1-2; TRBD1 is a possible D gene (6 bases). The V and J ends lost 3 bases and 0 bases respectively, with 8 bases between them. Germline loops: CDR1 GTSNPN, CDR2 SVGIG (reference sequence). The CDR3 contains 13 residues. The CDR3 spells CAWRQGTNYGYTF. Here the CDR3 DNA reads TGTGCCTGGAGACAGGGAACTAACTATGGCTACACCTTC.

The chain links TRBV7-2 to TRBJ2-1; 7 bases align to TRBD2. The germline CDR1 and CDR2 sequences are SGHTA and FQGNSA. The J segment lost 3 bases and the V segment lost 3 bases, leaving 5 bases of the junction unmatched. This CDR3 is 15 amino acids long. The CDR3 is CASSFLAVNYNEQFF. CDR3 nucleotide sequence: TGTGCCAGCAGCTTCCTAGCGGTCAACTACAATGAGCAGTTCTTC.

This sequence joins TRBV4-2 and TRBJ1-1, with 9 bases fitting TRBD1. The J segment lost 5 bases and the V segment lost 8 bases, leaving 15 bases of the junction unmatched. The germline gives CDR1 LGHNA, CDR2 YNFKEQ. The CDR3 contains 16 residues. CDR3 region: CASRGSSTGGFTEAFF. The DNA for the CDR3 is TGTGCCAGCCGTGGTTCGTCAACAGGGGGCTTTACTGAAGCTTTCTTT.

The chain uses TRBV9 and TRBJ2-5; D call uncertain. The CDR3 loop spans 13 amino acids. Germline-derived CDR1 and CDR2 are SGDLS and YYNGEE. The germline V and J ends were trimmed by 1 base and 1 base, with 5 bases remaining between them. The CDR3 here is CASSVNSQETQYF. For the CDR3, the DNA is TGTGCCAGCAGCGTAAACAGCCAAGAGACCCAGTACTTC.

The chain recombines TRBV27 with TRBJ2-7; TRBD2 aligns across 7 bases. Losses at the gene ends were 1 base for V and 4 bases for J; bases not matched to a gene: 4. Germline lookup yields CDR1 MNHEY and CDR2 SMNVEV (reference sequence). This CDR3 spans 14 amino acids. CDR3 protein: CASSLWGGRYEQYF. DNA of the CDR3: TGTGCCAGCAGTTTATGGGGGGGACGATACGAGCAGTACTTC.

V is TRBV28 and J is TRBJ2-7; TRBD1 is a possible D gene (7 bases). Trimming pared 8 bases from V and 9 bases from J, leaving 20 bases between. The CDR3 runs to 13 residues. From germline, CDR1 is MDHEN and CDR2 SYDVKM. DNA for the CDR3: TGTGCCAGCCGGAGGGGGACAGATCGGGGGCAGTACTTC. It translates to CASRRGTDRGQYF.

CDR3 residues: CASSLGQWGYTF. The CDR3 coding sequence is TGTGCCAGCAGCTTGGGACAGTGGGGCTACACCTTC. The genes are TRBV11-2 and TRBJ1-2, with 7 bases aligning to TRBD1. The germline V gene encodes CDR1 SGHAT and CDR2 FQNNGV. V shed 3 bases, J shed 8 bases, and the junction held 3 bases outside the gene matches. The CDR3 has 12 residues.

This chain uses TRBV7-2 with TRBJ2-1; 8 bases are shared with TRBD2. CDR1 SGHTA and CDR2 FQGNSA come from the germline V gene. This CDR3 has 13 residues. The J segment lost 9 bases and the V segment lost 5 bases, leaving 6 bases of the junction unmatched. The CDR3: CASSLGGLGEQFF. As DNA, the CDR3 is TGTGCCAGCAGCCTAGGGGGACTAGGTGAGCAGTTCTTC. Looking up the rest from reference TRBV7-2 and TRBJ2-1 gives the full variable domain: GAGVSQSPSNKVTEKGKDVELRCDPISGHTALYWYRQSLGQGLEFLIYFQGNSAPDKSGLPSDRFSAERTGGSVSTLTIQRTQQEDSAVYLCASSLGGLGEQFFGPGTRLTVL.

The rearrangement links TRBV24-1 to TRBJ1-1, with TRBD1 matching 7 bases. CDR1 is KGHDR, CDR2 SFDVKD, per germline. The J segment lost 7 bases and the V segment lost 1 base, leaving 2 bases of the junction unmatched. The CDR3 has 13 amino acids. The CDR3, as DNA: TGTGCCACCAGTGATTTCAACAGGGGTGAAGCTTTCTTT. Residues: CATSDFNRGEAFF.

Only one count was recorded for this clone. The chain combines TRBV19 with TRBJ2-7, with a possible D match to TRBD1 (5 bases). Germline V CDR1 and CDR2: LNHDA, SQIVND (reference sequence). The CDR3 spans 13 residues. With 5 bases removed from V and 2 bases from J, the gap between germline ends came to 10 bases. Here the CDR3 reads CASSAGAAYEQYF. CDR3 nucleotide sequence: TGTGCCAGTAGTGCTGGGGCCGCCTACGAGCAGTACTTC.

The rearrangement links TRBV25-1 to TRBJ1-1, with D perhaps matching TRBD1 (5 bases). In germline, CDR1 is MGHDK, CDR2 SYGVNS. The germline V and J ends were trimmed by 2 bases and 7 bases, with 11 bases remaining between them. The CDR3 consists of 13 residues. CDR3 loop: CASSETEGSEAFF. For the CDR3, the DNA is TGTGCCAGCAGTGAAACGGAGGGGAGTGAAGCTTTCTTT.